These 9 T cell receptor beta chains were all obtained from the same sample, sequenced in a study of cytomegalovirus exposure and HLA in healthy donors. The PCR contained 60 Vbeta and 13 Jbeta primers. Profiled with immunoSEQ multiplex PCR; TCRdb holds only in-frame clones, not every one. The sample shows about 190,000 clones, about four fifths of them seen only once. Sequencing was performed on PBMCs. The receptors stem from a young man in good health and CMV-seropositive.

J is TRBJ2-2 and V is TRBV9; 9 positions match TRBD1. J was trimmed by 1 base and V by 3 bases; bases with no gene match: 1. CDR3 length: 15 amino acids. The germline gives CDR1 SGDLS, CDR2 YYNGEE. Here the CDR3 reads CASSATGGNTGELFF. The CDR3 nucleotides are TGTGCCAGCAGCGCGACAGGGGGGAACACCGGGGAGCTGTTTTTT.

This clone was observed a few times. The CDR3 spells CSVRGTYEQYF. The CDR3 DNA reads TGCAGCGTCAGAGGCACCTACGAGCAGTACTTC. The chain recombines TRBV29-1 with TRBJ2-5, with D unresolved. Judging by the DNA end, TRBJ2-7 fits better; the J call may be wrong. Germline CDR1 SQVTM, CDR2 ANQGSEA. CDR3 size: 11 residues.

This clone was counted a single time. The chain uses TRBV18 and TRBJ2-1; tentative D call: TRBD1 (6 bases). CDR3 length: 16 residues. Germline V gene data show CDR1 as KGHSH and CDR2 as LQKENI. Trimming cost V 1 base and J 9 bases, with 19 bases left between them. The DNA for the CDR3 is TGTGCCAGCTCACCACAGCCAGGGGCTACTAAGGTTGAGCAGTTCTTC. Amino acid sequence: CASSPQPGATKVEQFF. The complete variable domain, with remaining parts taken from reference TRBV18 and TRBJ2-1, reads NAGVMQNPRHLVRRRGQEARLRCSPMKGHSHVYWYRQLPEEGLKFMVYLQKENIIDESGMPKERFSAEFPKEGPSILRIQQVVRGDSAAYFCASSPQPGATKVEQFFGPGTRLTVL.

The chain couples TRBV7-2 to TRBJ2-3; the D is unclear. The germline gives CDR1 SGHTA, CDR2 FQGNSA. The CDR3 totals 13 residues. Between the trimmed V and J ends, which lost 5 bases and 6 bases, there was a span of 12 bases. CDR3 bases: TGTGCCAGCAGCCCCGGGTCCCCGGATACGCAGTATTTT. This gives the protein CASSPGSPDTQYF. Drawing the rest from reference TRBV7-2 and TRBJ2-3, the complete variable domain is GAGVSQSPSNKVTEKGKDVELRCDPISGHTALYWYRQSLGQGLEFLIYFQGNSAPDKSGLPSDRFSAERTGGSVSTLTIQRTQQEDSAVYLCASSPGSPDTQYFGPGTRLTVL.

This clone has just a few counts. V usage is TRBV11-2 and J usage is TRBJ2-7; tentative D call: TRBD2 (6 bases). The CDR3 runs to 14 residues. Germline V CDR1 and CDR2: SGHAT, FQNNGV. V lost 3 bases and J 5 bases, leaving 14 bases between the germline ends. CDR3 sequence reads: CASSFTGAGDEQYF. The CDR3 nucleotides are TGTGCCAGCAGCTTTACGGGAGCTGGGGACGAGCAGTACTTC.

This chain uses TRBV7-3 with TRBJ1-1; D is ambiguous. CDR1 SGHTA and CDR2 FQGTGA come from the germline V gene. The V gene lost 1 base and the J gene lost 4 bases, with 16 bases spanning the gap. There are 16 residues in the CDR3. Here the CDR3 reads CASSLNSRLNRTEAFF. The DNA for the CDR3 is TGTGCCAGCAGCTTAAATTCGAGACTAAATCGCACTGAAGCTTTCTTT.

In this sample, this clone turned up a few times. The chain recombines TRBV21-1 with TRBJ2-1; TRBD1, the table's D call, was not compared with the DNA. TRBV21-1 is designated a pseudogene. There are 17 residues in the CDR3. The CDR3 DNA sequence: TGTGCCAGCAGCAAAAAATGGGGAATAGGAAGGGGCAATGAGCAGTTCTTC. Translation gives CASSKKWGIGRGNEQFF.

This clone was seen just once. The genes are TRBV10-1 and TRBJ2-2; 7 nucleotides agree with TRBD1. The trim removed 3 bases at V and 2 bases at J, leaving 9 bases unmatched. Germline V gives CDR1 WNHNN, CDR2 SYGVQD (reference sequence). The CDR3 covers 17 residues. CDR3 residues: CASSDLGDSFNTGELFF. DNA for the CDR3: TGCGCCAGCAGTGACCTCGGGGACAGCTTTAACACCGGGGAGCTGTTTTTT.

Note on this clone: The same CDR3 can be traced to other DNA sequences in this sample. The V and J genes are TRBV28 and TRBJ2-3, with 11 bases matching TRBD2. The ends lost 5 bases at V and 5 bases at J; junction bases unmatched: 3. Germline CDR1 MDHEN, CDR2 SYDVKM. The CDR3 runs to 14 residues. This CDR3 reads CASSPGLAGDTQYF. The CDR3 coding sequence is TGTGCCAGCAGTCCCGGACTAGCGGGAGATACGCAGTATTTT.